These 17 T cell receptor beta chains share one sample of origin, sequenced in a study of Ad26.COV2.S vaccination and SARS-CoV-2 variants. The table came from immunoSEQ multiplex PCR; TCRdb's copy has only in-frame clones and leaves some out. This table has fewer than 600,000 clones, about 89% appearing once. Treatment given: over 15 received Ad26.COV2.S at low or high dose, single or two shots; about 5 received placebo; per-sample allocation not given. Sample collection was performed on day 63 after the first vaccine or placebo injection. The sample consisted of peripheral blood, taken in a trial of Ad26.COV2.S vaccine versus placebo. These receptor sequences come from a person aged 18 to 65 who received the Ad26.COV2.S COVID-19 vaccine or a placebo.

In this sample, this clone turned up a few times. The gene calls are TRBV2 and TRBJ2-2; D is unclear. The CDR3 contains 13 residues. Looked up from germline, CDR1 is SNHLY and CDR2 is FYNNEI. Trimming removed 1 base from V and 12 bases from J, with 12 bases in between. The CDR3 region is CASSEGQTGKLFF. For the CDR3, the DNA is TGTGCCAGCAGTGAAGGCCAAACCGGAAAGCTGTTTTTT.

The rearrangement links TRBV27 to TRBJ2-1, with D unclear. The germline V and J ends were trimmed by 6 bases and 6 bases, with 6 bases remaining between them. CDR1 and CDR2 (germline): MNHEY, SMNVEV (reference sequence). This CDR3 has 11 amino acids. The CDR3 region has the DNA TGTGCCAGCAGGCTTTCCAATGAGCAGTTCTTC. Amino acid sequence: CASRLSNEQFF.

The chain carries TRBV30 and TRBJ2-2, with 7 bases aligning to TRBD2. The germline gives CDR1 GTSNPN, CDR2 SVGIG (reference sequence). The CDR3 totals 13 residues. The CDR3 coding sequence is TGTGGCGGGAGTAGGACTTACACCGGGGAGCTGTTTTTT. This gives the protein CGGSRTYTGELFF. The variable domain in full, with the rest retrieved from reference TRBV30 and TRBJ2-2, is SQTIHQWPATLVQPVGSPLSLECTVEGTSNPNLYWYRQAAGRGLQLLFYSVGIGQISSEVPQNLSASRPQDRQFILSSKKLLLSDSGFYLCGGSRTYTGELFFGEGSRLTVL.

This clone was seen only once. The CDR3 region is CASVGQGSEPQHF. The CDR3 DNA reads TGTGCCAGCGTGGGACAGGGGTCGGAGCCCCAGCATTTT. V is TRBV2 and J is TRBJ1-5, with TRBD1 identical over 10 bases. The CDR3 sequence is 13 residues long. Germline-derived CDR1 and CDR2 are SNHLY and FYNNEI. V was pared by 8 bases and J by 8 bases, with 6 bases of the junction left unmatched.

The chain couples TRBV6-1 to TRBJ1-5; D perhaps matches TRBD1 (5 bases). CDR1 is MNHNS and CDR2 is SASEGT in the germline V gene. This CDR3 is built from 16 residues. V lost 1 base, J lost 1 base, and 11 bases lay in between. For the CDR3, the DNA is TGTGCCAGCAGTGAAGTAAGGGGCCACAGCAATCAGCCCCAGCATTTT. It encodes CASSEVRGHSNQPQHF.

Written as DNA, the CDR3 is TGTGCCAGTAGCACCGACAAAGCTAACTATGGCTACACCTTC. This encodes CASSTDKANYGYTF. V gene TRBV19 combines with J gene TRBJ1-2; D not certain. V lost 6 bases and J lost 0, with 11 bases in between. CDR3 length: 14 amino acids. The germline gives CDR1 LNHDA, CDR2 SQIVND (reference sequence).

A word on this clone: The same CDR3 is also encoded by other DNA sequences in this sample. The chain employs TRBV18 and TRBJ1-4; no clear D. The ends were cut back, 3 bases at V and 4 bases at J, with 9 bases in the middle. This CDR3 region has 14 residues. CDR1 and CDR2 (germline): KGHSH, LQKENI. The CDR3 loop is CASSPPGDNEKLFF. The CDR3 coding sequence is TGTGCCAGCTCACCGCCAGGTGATAATGAAAAACTGTTTTTT.

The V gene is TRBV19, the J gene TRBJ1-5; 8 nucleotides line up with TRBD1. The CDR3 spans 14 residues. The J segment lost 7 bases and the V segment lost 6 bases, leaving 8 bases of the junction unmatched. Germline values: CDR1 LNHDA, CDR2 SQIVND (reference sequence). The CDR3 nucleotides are TGTGCCAGTAGCCCCAGGGGGCTAGGGCAGCCCCAGCATTTT. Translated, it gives CASSPRGLGQPQHF.

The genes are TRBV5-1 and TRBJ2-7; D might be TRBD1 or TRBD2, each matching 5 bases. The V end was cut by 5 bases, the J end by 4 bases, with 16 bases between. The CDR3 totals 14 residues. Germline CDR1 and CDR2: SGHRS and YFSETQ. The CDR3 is CASRYAGTEYEQYF. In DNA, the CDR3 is TGCGCCAGCAGGTACGCCGGGACGGAGTACGAGCAGTACTTC.

The CDR3 here is CASSGTSGSGVTGELFF. CDR3 nucleotide sequence: TGTGCCAGCAGCGGAACTAGCGGGTCAGGTGTCACCGGGGAGCTGTTTTTT. The chain carries TRBV9 and TRBJ2-2, with TRBD2 identical over 9 bases. This CDR3 has 17 residues. In germline, CDR1 is SGDLS, CDR2 YYNGEE. J gave up 4 bases and V 3 bases, and 10 bases lay outside the gene matches.

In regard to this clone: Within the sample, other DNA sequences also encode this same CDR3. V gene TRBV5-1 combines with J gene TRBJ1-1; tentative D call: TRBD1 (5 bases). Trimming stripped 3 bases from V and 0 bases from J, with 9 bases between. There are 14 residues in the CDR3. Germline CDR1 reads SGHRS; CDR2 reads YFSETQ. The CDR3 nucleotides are TGCGCCAGCAGCTCCGACAGAGTGAACACTGAAGCTTTCTTT. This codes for CASSSDRVNTEAFF.

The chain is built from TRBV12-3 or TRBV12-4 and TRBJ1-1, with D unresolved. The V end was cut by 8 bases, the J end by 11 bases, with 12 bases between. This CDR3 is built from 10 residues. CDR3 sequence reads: CASGNRIAFF. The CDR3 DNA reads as TGTGCCAGCGGAAATAGGATCGCTTTCTTT.

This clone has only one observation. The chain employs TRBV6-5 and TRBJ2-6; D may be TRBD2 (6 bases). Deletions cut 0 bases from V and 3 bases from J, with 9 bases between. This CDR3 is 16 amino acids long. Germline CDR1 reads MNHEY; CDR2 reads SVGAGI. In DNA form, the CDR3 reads TGTGCCAGCAGTTACTCGGGGGGAATTGGGGCCAACGTCCTGACTTTC. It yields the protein CASSYSGGIGANVLTF.

This CDR3 is CASSQETPFWGGSNLLDEQFF. In DNA, the CDR3 is TGTGCCAGCAGCCAAGAAACCCCCTTTTGGGGCGGGAGCAACCTCTTGGATGAGCAGTTCTTC. The genes are TRBV14 and TRBJ2-1; 7 positions agree with TRBD2. CDR1 is SGHDN, CDR2 FVKESK, per germline. The trim removed 0 bases at V and 8 bases at J, leaving 25 bases unmatched. This CDR3 spans 21 amino acids.

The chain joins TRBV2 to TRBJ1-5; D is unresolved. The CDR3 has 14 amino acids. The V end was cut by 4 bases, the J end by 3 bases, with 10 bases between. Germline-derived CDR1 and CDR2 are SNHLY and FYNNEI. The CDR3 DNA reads TGTGCCAGCAGTGTAGTGCAGCCCAATCAGCCCCAGCATTTT. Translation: CASSVVQPNQPQHF.

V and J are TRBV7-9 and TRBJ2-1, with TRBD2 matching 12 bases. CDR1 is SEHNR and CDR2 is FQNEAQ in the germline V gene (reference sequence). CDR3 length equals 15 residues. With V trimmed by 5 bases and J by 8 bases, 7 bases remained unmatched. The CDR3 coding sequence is TGTGCCAGCAGCGCCCGACTAGCGGGAGACTATGAGCAGTTCTTC. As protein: CASSARLAGDYEQFF.

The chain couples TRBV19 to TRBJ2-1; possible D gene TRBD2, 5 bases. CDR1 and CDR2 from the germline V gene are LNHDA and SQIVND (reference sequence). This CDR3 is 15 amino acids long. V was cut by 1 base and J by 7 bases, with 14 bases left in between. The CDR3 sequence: CASSIGVGRDNEQFF. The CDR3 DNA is TGTGCCAGTAGTATAGGAGTGGGCCGGGATAATGAGCAGTTCTTC.